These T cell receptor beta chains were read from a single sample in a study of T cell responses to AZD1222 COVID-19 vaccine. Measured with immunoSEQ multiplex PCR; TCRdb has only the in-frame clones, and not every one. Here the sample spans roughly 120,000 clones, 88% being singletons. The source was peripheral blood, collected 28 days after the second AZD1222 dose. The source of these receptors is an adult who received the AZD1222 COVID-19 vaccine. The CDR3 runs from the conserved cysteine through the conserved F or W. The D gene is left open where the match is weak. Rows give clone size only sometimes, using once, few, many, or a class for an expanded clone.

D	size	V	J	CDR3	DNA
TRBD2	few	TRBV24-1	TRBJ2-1	CATSDLSSGGYNEQFF	TGTGCCACCAGTGATTTGTCTAGCGGGGGGTATAATGAGCAGTTCTTC
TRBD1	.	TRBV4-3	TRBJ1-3	CASSYGQGVGNTIYF	TGCGCCAGCAGCTACGGACAGGGGGTTGGAAACACCATATATTTT
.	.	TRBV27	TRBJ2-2	CASSPSLGWTGELFF	TGTGCCAGCAGTCCATCCCTGGGGTGGACCGGGGAGCTGTTTTTT
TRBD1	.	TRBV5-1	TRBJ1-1	CASSPLTGGTEAFF	TGCGCCAGCAGCCCTTTGACAGGGGGCACTGAAGCTTTCTTT
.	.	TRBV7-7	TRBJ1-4	CASSGGEKLFF	TGTGCCAGCAGCGGGGGTGAAAAACTGTTTTTT
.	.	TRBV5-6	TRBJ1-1	CASSSGWNTEAFF	TGTGCCAGCAGCTCGGGATGGAACACTGAAGCTTTCTTT
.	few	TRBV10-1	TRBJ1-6	CASSETGDSPLHF	TGCGCCAGCAGTGAAACCGGCGACTCACCCCTCCACTTT
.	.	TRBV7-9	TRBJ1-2	CASSLDGGYTF	TGTGCCAGCAGCTTGGACGGAGGCTACACCTTC
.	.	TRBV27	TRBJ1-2	CASSLQGYYGYTF	TGTGCCAGCAGTCTACAGGGATACTATGGCTACACCTTC
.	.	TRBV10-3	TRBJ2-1	CAISDKVNYNEQFF	TGTGCCATCAGCGACAAGGTTAATTACAATGAGCAGTTCTTC
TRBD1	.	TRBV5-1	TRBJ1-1	CASRRGTANTEAFF	TGCGCCAGCAGACGTGGGACAGCGAACACTGAAGCTTTCTTT
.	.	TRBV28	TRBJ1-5	CASSAGRDTIPEPQHF	TGTGCCAGCAGCGCGGGGAGGGACACCATTCCGGAGCCCCAGCATTTT
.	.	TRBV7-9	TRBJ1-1	CASSFDSSRTEAFF	TGTGCCAGCAGCTTCGATTCGTCCAGGACTGAAGCTTTCTTT
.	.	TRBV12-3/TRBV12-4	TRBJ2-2	CASSTLTTGELFF	TGTGCCAGCAGTACTCTGACCACCGGGGAGCTGTTTTTT
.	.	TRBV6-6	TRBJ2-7	CASSLIYEQYF	TGTGCCAGCAGTCTCATCTACGAGCAGTACTTC
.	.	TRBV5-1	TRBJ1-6	CASSLAVDDYSPLHF	TGCGCCAGCAGCTTGGCCGTAGATGATTATTCACCCCTCCACTTT
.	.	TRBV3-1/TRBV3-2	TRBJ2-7	CASSQVGAYEQYF	TGTGCCAGCAGCCAAGTGGGGGCCTACGAGCAGTACTTC
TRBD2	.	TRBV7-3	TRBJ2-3	CASSSAQTSGGARADTQYF	TGTGCCAGCAGCTCAGCACAAACTAGCGGGGGGGCCAGGGCAGATACGCAGTATTTT
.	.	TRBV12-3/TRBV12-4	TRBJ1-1	CASSRWNTEAFF	TGTGCCAGCAGCAGGTGGAACACTGAAGCTTTCTTT
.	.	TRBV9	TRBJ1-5	CASSVGTANQPQHF	TGTGCCAGCAGCGTAGGGACAGCAAATCAGCCCCAGCATTTT
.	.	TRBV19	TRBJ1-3	CASSGPGGKLRNTIYF	TGTGCCAGTAGTGGCCCTGGTGGGAAACTGAGAAACACCATATATTTT
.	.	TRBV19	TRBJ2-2	CASSITRDSRGTGELFF	TGTGCCAGTAGTATAACCCGGGACAGCCGGGGGACCGGGGAGCTGTTTTTT
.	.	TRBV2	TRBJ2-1	CASSVALSYNEQFF	TGTGCCAGCAGTGTGGCCCTCTCCTACAATGAGCAGTTCTTC
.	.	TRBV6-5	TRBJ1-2	CASSSGWDWGYTF	TGTGCCAGCAGTTCAGGGTGGGATTGGGGCTACACCTTC
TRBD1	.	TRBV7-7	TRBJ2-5	CASSSNNRGTQYF	TGTGCCAGCAGCTCCAATAACAGGGGGACCCAGTACTTC
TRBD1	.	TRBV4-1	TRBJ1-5	CASSPADRVGNQPQHF	TGCGCCAGCAGCCCCGCGGACAGGGTTGGCAATCAGCCCCAGCATTTT
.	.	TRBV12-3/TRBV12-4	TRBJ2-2	CASSAYNTGELFF	TGTGCCAGCAGTGCCTACAACACCGGGGAGCTGTTTTTT
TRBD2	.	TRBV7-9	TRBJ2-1	CASSLDGGATEQFF	TGTGCCAGCAGCTTGGACGGGGGGGCAACTGAGCAGTTCTTC
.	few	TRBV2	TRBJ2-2	CASSTRQTGELFF	TGTGCCAGCAGTACGCGACAGACCGGGGAGCTGTTTTTT
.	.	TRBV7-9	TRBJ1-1	CASSPPVIEAFF	TGTGCCAGCAGCCCCCCCGTTATTGAAGCTTTCTTT
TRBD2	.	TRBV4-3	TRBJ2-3	CASARGESTDTQYF	TGCGCCAGCGCTCGGGGGGAGTCCACAGATACGCAGTATTTT
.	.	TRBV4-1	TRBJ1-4	CASSQDRGLWEKLFF	TGCGCCAGCAGCCAAGATCGGGGGCTCTGGGAAAAACTGTTTTTT
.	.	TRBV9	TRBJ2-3	CASSVEWGADTQYF	TGTGCCAGCAGCGTTGAGTGGGGGGCAGATACGCAGTATTTT
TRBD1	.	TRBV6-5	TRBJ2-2	CASRQGQGNTGELFF	TGTGCCAGCAGACAGGGACAGGGGAACACCGGGGAGCTGTTTTTT
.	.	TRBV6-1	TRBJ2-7	CASSEGFYEQYF	TGTGCCAGCAGTGAGGGGTTCTACGAGCAGTACTTC
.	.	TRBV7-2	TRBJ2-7	CASSTAYEQYF	TGTGCCAGCAGCACCGCCTACGAGCAGTACTTC
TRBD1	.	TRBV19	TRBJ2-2	CASLRGPGAGELFF	TGTGCCAGCCTCAGGGGGCCAGGAGCCGGGGAGCTGTTTTTT
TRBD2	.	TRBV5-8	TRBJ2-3	CASSFEGRGTDTQYF	TGTGCCAGCAGCTTTGAGGGGAGGGGCACAGATACGCAGTATTTT
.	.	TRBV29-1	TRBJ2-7	CSVSLETAYEQYF	TGCAGCGTTTCACTGGAAACGGCCTACGAGCAGTACTTC
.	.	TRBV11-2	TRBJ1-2	CASSLHEGTYGYTF	TGTGCCAGCAGCTTACACGAAGGGACCTATGGCTACACCTTC
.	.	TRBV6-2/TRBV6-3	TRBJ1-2	CASSYSGSPVGYTF	TGTGCCAGCAGTTATTCGGGGTCCCCCGTCGGCTACACCTTC
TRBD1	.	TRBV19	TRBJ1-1	CASTRDRMNTEAFF	TGTGCCAGTACCCGGGACAGGATGAACACTGAAGCTTTCTTT